Each of the 21 T cell receptor beta chains below was sequenced from the same sample in a study of sequential checkpoint blockade in melanoma. The assay was immunoSEQ multiplex PCR, and TCRdb's table has in-frame clones only and misses some. The profile shows 10,000 to 15,000 clones, 60% to 80% of them singletons. Regarding treatment: randomized to nivolumab then ipilimumab (arm A) or the reverse (arm B). The sequenced sample was CD8+ T cells sorted from blood (inferred from file names), obtained from a patient given nivolumab and ipilimumab in sequence. The receptors come from a human donor with melanoma.

The chain recombines TRBV19 with TRBJ2-1; D might be TRBD2 (5 bases). CDR1 and CDR2 (germline): LNHDA, SQIVND (reference sequence). This CDR3 region has 14 residues. Trimming stripped 7 bases from V and 0 bases from J, with 10 bases between. The CDR3 spells CASNPEGSYNEQFF. Written as DNA, the CDR3 is TGTGCCAGTAACCCAGAGGGCTCCTACAATGAGCAGTTCTTC.

The table lists this clone with a count of one. V usage is TRBV4-1 and J usage is TRBJ2-7, with 9 bases that match TRBD2. V lost 4 bases and J lost 7; bases outside the gene matches: 8. Germline V lookup: CDR1 MGHRA, CDR2 YSYEKL. This CDR3 contains 14 residues. The CDR3 is CASSRGASGDEQYF. CDR3 DNA: TGCGCCAGCAGCCGGGGGGCTAGCGGGGATGAGCAGTACTTC.

This clone came up once. This chain joins TRBV27 and TRBJ2-5, with 8 bases fitting TRBD2. This CDR3 contains 15 residues. V lost 5 bases, J lost 1 base, and 6 bases stayed unmatched. Germline V gives CDR1 MNHEY, CDR2 SMNVEV (reference sequence). The CDR3 spells CASSPTRGGQETQYF. The CDR3 DNA follows: TGTGCCAGCAGTCCGACCCGGGGGGGCCAAGAGACCCAGTACTTC.

In DNA, the CDR3 is TGTGCCTGGAGTGGACTAGCGGGATATATGGTCTACGAGCAGTACTTC. This translates into CAWSGLAGYMVYEQYF. The rearrangement uses TRBV30 and TRBJ2-7, with 11 bases matching TRBD2. The CDR3 extends over 16 amino acids. Germline lookup yields CDR1 GTSNPN and CDR2 SVGIG (reference sequence). Losses at the gene ends were 1 base for V and 3 bases for J; bases not matched to a gene: 8.

The genes are TRBV6-6 and TRBJ1-5, with D possibly being TRBD1 (5 bases). This CDR3 spans 15 amino acids. Per germline, CDR1 MNHNY and CDR2 SVGAGI (reference sequence). The ends were cut back, 6 bases at V and 0 bases at J, with 12 bases in the middle. The CDR3: CASSSTGNSNQPQHF. The CDR3 DNA is TGTGCCAGCAGCTCTACAGGTAATAGCAATCAGCCCCAGCATTTT.

Only a few counts were recorded for this clone. The chain carries TRBV6-6 and TRBJ1-5; D is ambiguous. V was trimmed by 1 base and J by 0 bases, leaving 7 bases between them. CDR3 length: 15 residues. Germline V gene lookup returns CDR1 MNHNY and CDR2 SVGAGI (reference sequence). The DNA of the CDR3 is TGTGCCAGCAGTTACTTGAGAGTTAGCAATCAGCCCCAGCATTTT. It yields the protein CASSYLRVSNQPQHF.

In nucleotides, the CDR3 is TGTGCCAGTAGTACGTCGGGGAACATGAACACTGAAGCTTTCTTT. Protein product: CASSTSGNMNTEAFF. The J gene is TRBJ1-1, the V gene TRBV19; D ambiguous. There are 15 residues in the CDR3. The V gene's germline CDR1 is LNHDA and CDR2 SQIVND (reference sequence). V was pared by 4 bases and J by 0 bases, with 12 bases between.

This chain joins TRBV27 and TRBJ2-1; 14 bases are a match to TRBD2. The V and J ends lost 4 bases and 7 bases, in that order; junction bases with no gene match: 3. Germline V lookup: CDR1 MNHEY, CDR2 SMNVEV (reference sequence). The CDR3 is 15 amino acids. The CDR3 is CASSSGTSGGNEQFF. As DNA, the CDR3 is TGTGCCAGCAGTTCCGGGACTAGCGGGGGTAATGAGCAGTTCTTC.

The chain uses TRBV2 and TRBJ2-7; 9 nucleotides agree with TRBD1. This CDR3 has 14 residues. J was trimmed by 5 bases and V by 10 bases; bases with no gene match: 12. Germline CDR1 SNHLY, CDR2 FYNNEI. The CDR3 region is CAISTGTGSDEQYF. The CDR3 DNA sequence: TGTGCCATTTCTACCGGGACAGGGAGCGACGAGCAGTACTTC.

The chain carries TRBV16 and TRBJ1-1, with 7 positions matching TRBD1. The CDR3 contains 13 residues. The germline V gene encodes CDR1 KGHSY and CDR2 FQNENV. Trimming cost V 7 bases and J 6 bases; bases outside gene matches: 8. The CDR3 DNA is TGTGCCAGCACCAGGGGGGCCACGTCTGAAGCTTTCTTT. Translated: CASTRGATSEAFF.

The chain uses TRBV6-1 and TRBJ1-5; 8 nucleotides line up with TRBD1. Germline CDR1 and CDR2: MNHNS and SASEGT. The CDR3 spans 15 residues. V was pared by 3 bases and J by 5 bases, with 6 bases of the junction left unmatched. Here the CDR3 DNA reads TGTGCCAGCAGTGACGGCAGGGGGCGTCATCAGCCCCAGCATTTT. Its protein is CASSDGRGRHQPQHF.

This clone was found a few times. This chain uses TRBV11-3 with TRBJ2-2; 8 positions agree with TRBD1. CDR3 size: 15 residues. CDR1 and CDR2 (germline): SGHNT, YENEEA. V trimming: 5 bases; J trimming: 4 bases; junction bases outside the gene matches: 6. CDR3 coding DNA: TGTGCCAGCAGCATGGACAGGGAGTCCACCGGGGAGCTGTTTTTT. This encodes CASSMDRESTGELFF.

This chain joins TRBV23-1 and TRBJ1-2; D gene ambiguous. TRBV23-1 is an ORF; its function is uncertain. The CDR3 is made up of 15 amino acids. V dropped 0 bases and J dropped 9 bases, with 17 bases sitting between them. The CDR3 here is CASSQSRSPKKSYTF. CDR3 in DNA: TGCGCCAGCAGTCAATCGAGAAGCCCCAAAAAGAGCTACACCTTC.

This chain uses TRBV4-2 with TRBJ2-1; 8 nucleotides agree with TRBD2. The CDR3 is 16 residues long. The V segment lost 1 base and the J segment 0 bases; nucleotides outside the gene matches: 2. Per the germline V gene, CDR1 is LGHNA and CDR2 is YNFKEQ. CDR3 protein: CASSQGTSYSYNEQFF. CDR3 in DNA: TGTGCCAGCAGCCAAGGGACTAGCTACTCCTACAATGAGCAGTTCTTC.

The V call is TRBV10-3, the J call TRBJ2-7; tentative D call: TRBD1 (5 bases). The CDR3 covers 16 residues. V lost 3 bases and J lost 3, with 18 bases in between. The V gene's germline CDR1 is ENHRY and CDR2 SYGVKD. CDR3 in amino acids: CAISDPTGYKLYEQYF. The CDR3 region has the DNA TGTGCCATCAGTGATCCTACAGGTTACAAGCTCTACGAGCAGTACTTC.

J is TRBJ2-7 and V is TRBV11-2; D is perhaps TRBD2 (6 bases). The germline CDR1 and CDR2 sequences are SGHAT and FQNNGV. V lost 0 bases to trimming and J lost 4 bases, with 7 bases between them. The CDR3 length is 13 residues. CDR3 nucleotide sequence: TGTGCCAGCAGCTTAGATCGGGGGTACGAGCAGTACTTC. This codes for CASSLDRGYEQYF.

The count of this clone is one. The rearrangement joins TRBV27 to TRBJ2-1, with TRBD2 matching 13 bases. In germline, CDR1 is MNHEY, CDR2 SMNVEV (reference sequence). CDR3 length: 17 amino acids. The V segment lost 5 bases and the J segment 8 bases; nucleotides outside the gene matches: 12. CDR3 protein: CASSPQTSGRPIDEQFF. In DNA form, the CDR3 reads TGTGCCAGCAGTCCTCAGACTAGCGGGAGGCCGATCGATGAGCAGTTCTTC.

As for this clone: In the same sample, other DNA sequences code for this CDR3. The chain has TRBV7-9 and TRBJ2-3, with TRBD1 as a possible D gene (5 bases). Germline-derived CDR1 and CDR2 are SEHNR and FQNEAQ (reference sequence). CDR3 length: 15 residues. V lost 5 bases and J lost 0, with 12 bases in between. The CDR3 DNA reads TGTGCCAGCAGCCCTCCAGGGTTGAGCACAGATACGCAGTATTTT. Its translation is CASSPPGLSTDTQYF.

The V call is TRBV7-6, the J call TRBJ1-6; D possibly corresponds to TRBD1 (5 bases). Germline loops: CDR1 SGHVS, CDR2 FNYEAQ. Trimming stripped 1 base from V and 1 base from J, with 8 bases between. The CDR3 totals 16 residues. CDR3 region: CASSLGYRSYNSPLHF. DNA for the CDR3: TGTGCCAGCAGCTTAGGGTACAGGTCCTATAATTCACCCCTCCACTTT.

This clone came up a few times. The genes are TRBV30 and TRBJ2-3; no definite D call. Trimming took 8 bases from V and 2 from J, leaving 14 bases between them. Germline V CDR1 and CDR2: GTSNPN, SVGIG (reference sequence). The CDR3 is 13 residues long. This chain's CDR3 is CAAQPGTTDTQYF. CDR3 DNA sequence: TGTGCCGCTCAGCCAGGTACCACAGATACGCAGTATTTT.

CDR3 amino acids: CASSLEYGRGEQYF. Written as DNA, the CDR3 is TGTGCCAGCAGCTTAGAATATGGGCGGGGGGAGCAGTATTTT. The chain uses TRBV11-2 and TRBJ2-3; 8 positions agree with TRBD2. The CDR3 sequence is 14 residues long. CDR1 is SGHAT and CDR2 is FQNNGV in the germline V gene. The V gene end was trimmed by 0 bases and the J gene end by 11 bases; junction bases not matched to a gene: 7. The full variable domain, its missing parts supplied by reference TRBV11-2 and TRBJ2-3, is EAGVAQSPRYKIIEKRQSVAFWCNPISGHATLYWYQQILGQGPKLLIQFQNNGVVDDSQLPKDRFSAERLKGVDSTLKIQPAKLEDSAVYLCASSLEYGRGEQYFGPGTRLTVL.